The 18 T cell receptor beta chains presented below share a single source sample, sequenced in a study of cytomegalovirus exposure and HLA in healthy donors. The PCR employed 60 Vbeta primers together with 13 Jbeta primers. Measured with immunoSEQ multiplex PCR; TCRdb has only the in-frame clones, and not every one. The sample yields about 130,000 clones, roughly a tenth seen once. Material for sequencing was PBMCs. The receptors shown here come from a woman under 30 in good health and CMV-seropositive.

This clone has only a few counts. CDR3 region: CASRRQGGTYEQYF. CDR3 DNA sequence: TGTGCCAGCAGGCGACAGGGGGGGACCTACGAGCAGTACTTC. V gene TRBV6-5 combines with J gene TRBJ2-7; 9 bases match TRBD1. The germline V gene has CDR1 MNHEY and CDR2 SVGAGI. The CDR3 extends over 14 amino acids. V gave up 6 bases and J gave up 2 bases; unmatched junction bases: 5.

The V gene is TRBV28, the J gene TRBJ1-2; 10 nucleotides line up with TRBD1. Germline V gives CDR1 MDHEN, CDR2 SYDVKM. J lost 6 bases, V lost 5 bases, and 12 bases had no gene match. The length of the CDR3 is 16 residues. CDR3 in amino acids: CASSTPPGQGMNGYTF. The CDR3 region has the DNA TGTGCCAGCAGTACCCCACCGGGACAGGGGATGAATGGCTACACCTTC.

V usage is TRBV2 and J usage is TRBJ1-5; no clear D. Germline CDR1 SNHLY, CDR2 FYNNEI. The CDR3 contains 13 residues. V lost 7 bases and J lost 1, with 8 bases in between. CDR3 nucleotide sequence: TGTGCCAGCAAAGGGAGCAGCAATCAGCCCCAGCATTTT. It specifies CASKGSSNQPQHF.

The chain employs TRBV4-1 and TRBJ2-1, with 13 bases aligning to TRBD2. V lost 4 bases, J lost 9 bases, and 6 bases stayed unmatched. The germline CDR1 and CDR2 sequences are MGHRA and YSYEKL. The CDR3 is 15 amino acids. Here the CDR3 DNA reads TGCGCCAGCAGCCTCAGGACTAGCGGGGGAAGTGAGCAGTTCTTC. Protein sequence: CASSLRTSGGSEQFF.

This chain links TRBV9 with TRBJ1-3; TRBD1 matches at 8 bases. Germline V gene data show CDR1 as SGDLS and CDR2 as YYNGEE. This CDR3 has 15 residues. J gave up 0 bases and V 2 bases, and 1 base lay outside the gene matches. The CDR3 nucleotides are TGTGCCAGCAGCGTGCAGGGGGCCTCTGGAAACACCATATATTTT. Its translation is CASSVQGASGNTIYF.

This clone was seen a few times. The rearrangement joins TRBV13 to TRBJ1-2; D may be TRBD1 (6 bases). The germline CDR1 and CDR2 sequences are PRHDT and FYEKMQ (reference sequence). This CDR3 is built from 14 residues. V was pared by 5 bases and J by 6 bases, with 16 bases between. In DNA, the CDR3 is TGTGCCAGCAGCCCCCCAGGGGATACGGATGGCTACACCTTC. This encodes CASSPPGDTDGYTF.

This clone was recorded a few times. The CDR3 nucleotides are TGTGCCAGCAGTTACAATAGCGAGTACTACGAGCAGTACTTC. It yields the protein CASSYNSEYYEQYF. This chain joins TRBV6-5 and TRBJ2-7; D is perhaps TRBD2 (5 bases). V was shortened by 2 bases and J by 3 bases, with 11 bases between the two germline ends. CDR1 and CDR2 from the germline V gene are MNHEY and SVGAGI. CDR3 length: 14 residues.

The chain uses TRBV7-2 and TRBJ2-1; D remains unclear. Trimming pared 0 bases from V and 10 bases from J, leaving 4 bases between. The length of the CDR3 is 11 residues. Looked up from germline, CDR1 is SGHTA and CDR2 is FQGNSA. The CDR3 DNA is TGTGCCAGCAGCTTAGCCGGGGAGCAGTTCTTC. Protein sequence: CASSLAGEQFF.

The chain joins TRBV6-5 to TRBJ1-1; D may be TRBD1 (5 bases). The CDR3 contains 15 residues. V was pared by 6 bases and J by 4 bases, with 18 bases between. The germline V gene has CDR1 MNHEY and CDR2 SVGAGI. The CDR3, as DNA: TGTGCCAGCAGCCTGAGGGGCTCCGGGAGCACTGAAGCTTTCTTT. Its translation is CASSLRGSGSTEAFF.

This clone was seen a few times. This chain links TRBV28 with TRBJ2-7, with 7 bases identical to TRBD1. Losses at the gene ends were 3 bases for V and 1 base for J; bases not matched to a gene: 6. Germline V CDR1 and CDR2: MDHEN, SYDVKM. The CDR3 is 15 amino acids. The CDR3 nucleotides are TGTGCCAGCAGTTTTCCAGGGGGTTTATCCTACGAGCAGTACTTC. Amino acids: CASSFPGGLSYEQYF.

J is TRBJ2-7 and V is TRBV19, with D hard to call. Germline assignment: CDR1 LNHDA and CDR2 SQIVND (reference sequence). The V gene lost 3 bases and the J gene lost 1 base, with 7 bases spanning the gap. The CDR3 consists of 13 residues. For the CDR3, the DNA is TGTGCCAGTAGTATGGCTGCATCCTACGAGCAGTACTTC. This translates into CASSMAASYEQYF.

The chain has TRBV5-1 and TRBJ1-2; a possible D gene is TRBD1 (6 bases). The germline V gene has CDR1 SGHRS and CDR2 YFSETQ. The CDR3 is 13 residues long. V was cut by 6 bases and J by 8 bases, with 17 bases left in between. The CDR3 loop is CASTPGGDGGYTF. CDR3 coding DNA: TGCGCCAGCACTCCGGGGGGCGACGGCGGCTACACCTTC.

This clone has more than one count but fewer than ten. The chain uses TRBV10-3 and TRBJ2-2; 10 nucleotides match TRBD1. V was pared by 3 bases and J by 2 bases, with 3 bases of the junction left unmatched. Germline CDR1 reads ENHRY; CDR2 reads SYGVKD. The CDR3 length is 16 residues. CDR3 bases: TGTGCCATCAGTGAAAGGGACAGGGGCAACACCGGGGAGCTGTTTTTT. Translating gives CAISERDRGNTGELFF.

The chain employs TRBV28 and TRBJ2-7; TRBD2 matches at 14 bases. Trimming removed 4 bases from V and 7 bases from J; junction bases left unmatched: 6. Germline CDR1 reads MDHEN; CDR2 reads SYDVKM. CDR3 length: 15 residues. In DNA, the CDR3 is TGTGCCAGCAGTTCGGGACTAGCGGGAGTGCGGGAGCAGTACTTC. This translates into CASSSGLAGVREQYF.

The V gene is TRBV15, the J gene TRBJ2-2, with 8 bases fitting TRBD1. V lost 0 bases, J lost 5 bases, and 5 bases stayed unmatched. Germline CDR1 and CDR2: LNHNV and YYDKDF (reference sequence). CDR3 length: 16 amino acids. CDR3 protein: CATSRDARGRTGELFF. CDR3 DNA sequence: TGTGCCACCAGCAGAGACGCCAGGGGGCGAACCGGGGAGCTGTTTTTT.

The rearrangement joins TRBV7-9 to TRBJ1-2; D unclear. Between the trimmed V and J ends, which lost 3 bases and 5 bases, there was a span of 7 bases. The CDR3 contains 12 residues. Germline V gene sequence: CDR1 SEHNR, CDR2 FQNEAQ (reference sequence). The CDR3 coding sequence is TGTGCCAGCAGCTTGCTAGTTTATGGCTACACCTTC. Translated: CASSLLVYGYTF. Variable domain in full (rest from reference TRBV7-9 and TRBJ1-2): DTGVSQNPRHKITKRGQNVTFRCDPISEHNRLYWYRQTLGQGPEFLTYFQNEAQLEKSRLLSDRFSAERPKGSFSTLEIQRTEQGDSAMYLCASSLLVYGYTFGSGTRLTVV.

V gene TRBV11-2 combines with J gene TRBJ1-3; a possible D gene is TRBD1 (5 bases). The V end was cut by 1 base, the J end by 2 bases, with 9 bases between. There are 15 residues in the CDR3. Germline CDR1 reads SGHAT; CDR2 reads FQNNGV. The CDR3 DNA reads as TGTGCCAGCAGCTTAGGGGGGACTGCTGGAAACACCATATATTTT. This sequence encodes CASSLGGTAGNTIYF.

The gene calls are TRBV7-9 and TRBJ2-7; D may be TRBD2 (6 bases). In germline, CDR1 is SEHNR, CDR2 FQNEAQ (reference sequence). Trimming pared 7 bases from V and 7 bases from J, leaving 11 bases between. This CDR3 region has 11 residues. The CDR3 region has the DNA TGTGCCAGCACCAAAGGGAGGGAGCAGTACTTC. This gives the protein CASTKGREQYF.